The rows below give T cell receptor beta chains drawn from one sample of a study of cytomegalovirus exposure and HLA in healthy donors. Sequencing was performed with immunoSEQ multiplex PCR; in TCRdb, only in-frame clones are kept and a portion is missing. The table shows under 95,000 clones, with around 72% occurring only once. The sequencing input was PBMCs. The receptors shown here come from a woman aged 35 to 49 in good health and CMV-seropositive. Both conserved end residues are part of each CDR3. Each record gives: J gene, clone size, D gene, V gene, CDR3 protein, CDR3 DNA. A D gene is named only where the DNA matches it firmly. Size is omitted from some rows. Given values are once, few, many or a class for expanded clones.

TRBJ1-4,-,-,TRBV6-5,CASKYREGREKLFF,TGTGCCAGCAAATACAGGGAGGGTAGGGAAAAACTGTTTTTT
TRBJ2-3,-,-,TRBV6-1,CASSGVWEPVGQYF,TGTGCCAGCAGTGGTGTTTGGGAGCCGGTGGGGCAGTATTTT
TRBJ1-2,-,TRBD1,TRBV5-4,CASSFNRDSGHGYTF,TGTGCCAGCAGCTTCAACCGGGACAGTGGGCATGGCTACACCTTC
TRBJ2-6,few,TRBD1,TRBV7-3,CASTTGISGANVLTF,TGTGCCAGCACGACAGGGATTTCTGGGGCCAACGTCCTGACTTTC
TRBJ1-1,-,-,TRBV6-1,CASAVRGMNTEAFF,TGTGCCAGCGCAGTTAGGGGCATGAACACTGAAGCTTTCTTT
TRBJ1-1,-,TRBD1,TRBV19,CASSTQHRQGGSGAEAFF,TGTGCCAGTAGTACTCAGCACAGACAGGGTGGTTCCGGCGCTGAAGCTTTCTTT
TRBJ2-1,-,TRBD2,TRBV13,CASSLGWASGDNEQFF,TGTGCCAGCAGCCTGGGGTGGGCTAGCGGGGACAATGAGCAGTTCTTC
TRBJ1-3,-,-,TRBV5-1,CASSPPQGSGNTIYF,TGCGCCAGCAGCCCTCCACAGGGCTCTGGAAACACCATATATTTT
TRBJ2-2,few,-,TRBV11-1,CASRVDPNTGELFF,TGTGCCAGTCGGGTCGACCCCAACACCGGGGAGCTGTTTTTT
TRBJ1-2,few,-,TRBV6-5,CASSDTGSGYTF,TGTGCCAGCAGTGATACGGGATCCGGCTACACCTTC
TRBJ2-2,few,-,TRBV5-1,CASSLAASNTGELFF,TGCGCCAGCAGCTTGGCAGCGTCGAACACCGGGGAGCTGTTTTTT
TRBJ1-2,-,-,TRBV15,CATSRGAGDGYTF,TGTGCCACCAGCAGAGGGGCGGGGGACGGCTACACCTTC
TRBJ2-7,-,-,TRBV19,CASSFQGPYEQYF,TGTGCCAGTAGTTTTCAGGGCCCTTACGAGCAGTACTTC
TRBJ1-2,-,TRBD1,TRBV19,CASSAPDRGSSSYTF,TGTGCCAGTAGTGCTCCAGACAGGGGTTCGTCAAGCTACACCTTC
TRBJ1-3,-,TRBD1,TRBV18,CASSTTGDGNTIYF,TGTGCCAGCTCAACGACAGGGGACGGAAACACCATATATTTT
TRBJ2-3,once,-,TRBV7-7,CASSRSGGTGDTQYF,TGTGCTAGCAGCCGTAGCGGGGGGACAGGGGATACGCAGTATTTT
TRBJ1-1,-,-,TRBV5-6,CASTSLSGGNTEAFF,TGTGCCAGCACCTCCTTGTCGGGAGGGAACACTGAAGCTTTCTTT
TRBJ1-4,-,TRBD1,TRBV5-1,CASSVGQGSNEKLFF,TGCGCCAGCAGCGTGGGACAGGGGAGTAATGAAAAACTGTTTTTT
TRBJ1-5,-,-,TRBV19,CASSDVRGDQPQHF,TGTGCCAGCAGCGACGTCAGGGGAGACCAGCCCCAGCATTTT
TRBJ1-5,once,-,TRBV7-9,CASSLLGDGDQPQHF,TGTGCCAGCAGCTTATTAGGGGATGGGGATCAGCCCCAGCATTTT
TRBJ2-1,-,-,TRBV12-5,CASGLTYSYNEQFF,TGTGCTAGTGGTTTGACCTACTCCTACAATGAGCAGTTCTTC
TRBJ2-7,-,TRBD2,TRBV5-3,CARTRGETSEQYF,TGTGCCAGAACGCGGGGGGAGACCTCCGAGCAGTACTTC
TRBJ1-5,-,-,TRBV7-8,CASSLLTGEAQHF,TGTGCCAGCAGCTTATTAACGGGGGAGGCCCAGCATTTT
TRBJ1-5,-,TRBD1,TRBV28,CASSPFGTGFSNQPQHF,TGTGCCAGCAGCCCCTTCGGGACAGGGTTTAGCAATCAGCCCCAGCATTTT
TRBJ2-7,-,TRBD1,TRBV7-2,CASSLGGQGATLSYEQYF,TGTGCCAGCAGCTTAGGAGGACAGGGGGCTACGCTCTCCTACGAGCAGTACTTC
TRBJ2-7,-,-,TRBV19,CASSIGGGPYEQYF,TGTGCCAGTAGTATCGGCGGGGGCCCCTACGAGCAGTACTTC
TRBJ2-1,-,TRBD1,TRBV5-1,CASTIGQGAYNEQFF,TGCGCCAGCACCATCGGACAGGGGGCCTACAATGAGCAGTTCTTC
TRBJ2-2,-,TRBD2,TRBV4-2,CASSFGTSGGPDTGELFF,TGTGCCAGCAGCTTTGGGACTAGCGGGGGGCCTGACACCGGGGAGCTGTTTTTT
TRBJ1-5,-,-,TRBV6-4,CASRRGPSVGLNQPQHF,TGTGCCAGCAGAAGAGGACCTTCAGTGGGGCTTAATCAGCCCCAGCATTTT
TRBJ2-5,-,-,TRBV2,CASSETTSGEQYF,TGTGCCAGCAGTGAAACTACCTCGGGTGAGCAGTACTTC
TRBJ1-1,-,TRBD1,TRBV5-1,CASSLDGQGNTEAFF,TGCGCCAGCAGCTTGGACGGACAGGGGAACACTGAAGCTTTCTTT
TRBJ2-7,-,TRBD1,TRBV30,CAWGLGQGANEQYF,TGTGCCTGGGGGTTGGGACAGGGGGCGAACGAGCAGTACTTC
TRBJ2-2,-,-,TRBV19,CASSPRRPGELFF,TGTGCCAGTAGTCCCCGCAGGCCCGGGGAGCTGTTTTTT
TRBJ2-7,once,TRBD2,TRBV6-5,CASSRGGYEQYF,TGTGCCAGCAGCCGGGGGGGCTACGAGCAGTACTTC
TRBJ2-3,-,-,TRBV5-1,CASSSGASTDTQYF,TGCGCCAGCAGCTCAGGGGCTAGCACAGATACGCAGTATTTT
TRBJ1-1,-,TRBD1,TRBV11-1,CASSFDRGSTEAFF,TGTGCCAGCAGCTTCGACAGGGGCAGTACTGAAGCTTTCTTT
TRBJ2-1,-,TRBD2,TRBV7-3,CASSLAGTSAYNEQFF,TGTGCCAGCAGCTTAGCCGGGACTAGCGCTTACAATGAGCAGTTCTTC
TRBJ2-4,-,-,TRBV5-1,CASSPRTAGKNIQYF,TGCGCCAGCAGCCCACGGACAGCAGGCAAAAACATTCAGTACTTC
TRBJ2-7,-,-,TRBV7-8,CASSFPQDEQYF,TGTGCCAGCAGCTTCCCACAGGACGAGCAGTACTTC
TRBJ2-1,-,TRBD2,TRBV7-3,CASSDLAGGYNEQFF,TGTGCCAGCAGCGACCTAGCGGGGGGCTACAATGAGCAGTTCTTC
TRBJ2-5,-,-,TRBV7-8,CASSLDGGPEETQYF,TGTGCCAGCAGCTTAGACGGGGGGCCCGAAGAGACCCAGTACTTC
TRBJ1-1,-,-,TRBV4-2,CASSHSKAGPGTEAFF,TGTGCCAGCAGCCACTCCAAAGCGGGCCCTGGGACTGAAGCTTTCTTT
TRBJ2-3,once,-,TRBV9,CASSVGSSGYTDTQYF,TGTGCCAGCAGCGTAGGTAGTAGCGGTTACACAGATACGCAGTATTTT
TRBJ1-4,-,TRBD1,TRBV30,CAWSLGQGKYEKLFF,TGTGCCTGGAGTCTGGGACAGGGAAAGTATGAAAAACTGTTTTTT
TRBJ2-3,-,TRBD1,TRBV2,CASRRGTGGDRDTQYF,TGTGCCAGCAGGAGGGGGACAGGGGGAGATCGGGATACGCAGTATTTT
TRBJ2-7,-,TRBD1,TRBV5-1,CASSPRTGLNEQYF,TGCGCCAGCAGCCCTCGGACAGGGTTGAACGAGCAGTACTTC
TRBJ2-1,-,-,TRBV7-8,CASTDPKGSSYNEQFF,TGTGCCAGCACCGACCCAAAGGGGTCCTCCTACAATGAGCAGTTCTTC
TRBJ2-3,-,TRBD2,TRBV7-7,CASSLAGRGSTDTQYF,TGTGCTAGCAGCTTAGCGGGTCGGGGGAGCACAGATACGCAGTATTTT
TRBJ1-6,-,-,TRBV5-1,CASSSVTSASGSPLHF,TGCGCCAGCAGCTCCGTAACATCCGCTAGCGGTTCACCCCTCCACTTT
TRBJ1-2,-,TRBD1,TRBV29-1,CSVTGGGDGYTF,TGCAGCGTCACAGGGGGGGGAGATGGCTACACCTTC
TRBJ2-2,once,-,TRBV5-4,CASSLRQGNTGELFF,TGTGCCAGCAGCTTGAGGCAGGGCAACACCGGGGAGCTGTTTTTT
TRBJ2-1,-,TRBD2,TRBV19,CASSLRAQGLAGGPPYNEQFF,TGTGCCAGTAGTCTCAGAGCCCAGGGACTAGCGGGGGGGCCCCCCTACAATGAGCAGTTCTTC